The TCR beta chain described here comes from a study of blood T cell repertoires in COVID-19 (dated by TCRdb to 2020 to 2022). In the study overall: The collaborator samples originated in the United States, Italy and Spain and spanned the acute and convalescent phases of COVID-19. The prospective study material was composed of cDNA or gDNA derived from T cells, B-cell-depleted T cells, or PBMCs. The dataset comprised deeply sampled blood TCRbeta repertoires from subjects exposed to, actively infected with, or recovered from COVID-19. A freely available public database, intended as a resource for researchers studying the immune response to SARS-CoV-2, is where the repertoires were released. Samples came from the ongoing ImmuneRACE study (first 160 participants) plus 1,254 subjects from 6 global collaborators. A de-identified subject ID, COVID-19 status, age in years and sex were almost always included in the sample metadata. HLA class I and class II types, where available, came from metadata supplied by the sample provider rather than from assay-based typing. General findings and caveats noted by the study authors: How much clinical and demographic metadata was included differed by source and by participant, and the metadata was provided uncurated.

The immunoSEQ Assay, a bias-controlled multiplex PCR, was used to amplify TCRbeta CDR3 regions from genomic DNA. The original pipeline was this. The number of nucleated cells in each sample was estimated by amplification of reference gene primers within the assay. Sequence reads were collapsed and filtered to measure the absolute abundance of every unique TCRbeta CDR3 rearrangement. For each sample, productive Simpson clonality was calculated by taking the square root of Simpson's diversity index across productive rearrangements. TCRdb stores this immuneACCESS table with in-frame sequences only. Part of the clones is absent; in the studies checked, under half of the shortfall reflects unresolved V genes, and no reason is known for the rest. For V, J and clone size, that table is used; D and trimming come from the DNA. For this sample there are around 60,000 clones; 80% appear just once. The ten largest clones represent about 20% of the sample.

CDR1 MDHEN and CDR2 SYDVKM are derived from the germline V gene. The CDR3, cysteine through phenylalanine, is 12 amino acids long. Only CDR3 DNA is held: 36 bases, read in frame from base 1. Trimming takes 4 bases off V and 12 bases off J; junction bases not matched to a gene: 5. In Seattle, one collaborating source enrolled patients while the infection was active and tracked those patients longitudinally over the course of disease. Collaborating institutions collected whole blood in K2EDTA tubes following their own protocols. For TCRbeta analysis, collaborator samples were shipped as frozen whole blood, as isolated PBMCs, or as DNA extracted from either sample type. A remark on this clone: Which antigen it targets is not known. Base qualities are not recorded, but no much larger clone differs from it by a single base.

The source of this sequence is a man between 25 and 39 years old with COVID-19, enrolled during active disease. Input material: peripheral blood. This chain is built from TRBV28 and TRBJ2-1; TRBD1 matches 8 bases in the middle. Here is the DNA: TGTGCCAGCAGTTCAGACAGGGGACGGCAGTTCTTC. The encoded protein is CASSSDRGRQFF.